This is a list of T cell receptor beta chains from one sample in a study of beta chain features in type 1 diabetes. Here immunoSEQ multiplex PCR was the method, and the copy in TCRdb shows in-frame clones only, minus some. The repertoire holds about 640,000 clones, with about an eighth as singletons. The sequencing input was naive CD4+ T cells from blood. These receptors were obtained from a man in his thirties or forties with type 1 diabetes. Both conserved end residues are part of each CDR3. Each record gives: V gene, J gene, D gene, clone size, CDR3 DNA, CDR3 protein. D genes are given only for firm matches. For some rows the clone size is stated as once, few or many, or as a class when expanded; others skip it.

TRBV19	TRBJ1-2	.	.	TGTGCCAGTAGTATCCCGGGCCAGCCTTACTATGGCTACACCTTC	CASSIPGQPYYGYTF
TRBV7-9	TRBJ2-7	.	few	TGTGCCAGCAGCTTAAGCAGGCTCCCCTACGAGCAGTACTTC	CASSLSRLPYEQYF
TRBV19	TRBJ2-7	.	.	TGTGCCAGTAGTTTACAGGCGGGGTACGAGCAGTACTTC	CASSLQAGYEQYF
TRBV30	TRBJ1-5	TRBD1	few	TGTGCCTGGAGTCCACAGGGGAATCAGCCCCAGCATTTT	CAWSPQGNQPQHF
TRBV19	TRBJ1-2	.	.	TGTGCCAGTAGTATAGATTATCGGGTAATGGATGGCTACACCTTC	CASSIDYRVMDGYTF
TRBV5-6	TRBJ2-1	.	.	TGTGCCAGCAGCTTGCTAGAAGGGCGCTCCTACAATGAGCAGTTCTTC	CASSLLEGRSYNEQFF
TRBV6-6	TRBJ2-6	.	.	TGTGCCAGCAGCATATCGTTGGTCTCTGGGGCCAACGTCCTGACTTTC	CASSISLVSGANVLTF
TRBV7-9	TRBJ2-1	.	.	TGTGCCAGCAGCTTATCCAACTCCTACAATGAGCAGTTCTTC	CASSLSNSYNEQFF
TRBV29-1	TRBJ1-1	TRBD1	few	TGCAGCGTTGTTCGGGACAGGGGTAACACTGAAGCTTTCTTT	CSVVRDRGNTEAFF
TRBV6-6	TRBJ2-7	.	few	TGTGCCAGCAGGGAACAGGGACTTGAGGGCGAGCAGTACTTC	CASREQGLEGEQYF
TRBV13	TRBJ2-7	TRBD1	many	TGTGCCAGCAGCCGGGACAGAGACTCCTACGAGCAGTACTTC	CASSRDRDSYEQYF
TRBV2	TRBJ1-2	.	.	TGTGCCAGCACTCTACGCTCTAACTATGGCTACACCTTC	CASTLRSNYGYTF
TRBV5-1	TRBJ2-5	TRBD1	few	TGCGCCAGCAGCCTCGGGACCGGGACAGGGTATAAGGAGACCCAGTACTTC	CASSLGTGTGYKETQYF
TRBV7-6	TRBJ1-2	.	few	TGTGCCAGCAAGCCTATCACAGGGATGTACTATGGCTACACCTTC	CASKPITGMYYGYTF
TRBV27	TRBJ2-5	TRBD1	few	TGTGCCAGCAGTCCCAGGGGGCGAGAGACCCAGTACTTC	CASSPRGRETQYF
TRBV5-1	TRBJ2-2	.	.	TGCGCCAGCAGCGTGTCACCTGGGACCGGGGAGCTGTTTTTT	CASSVSPGTGELFF
TRBV9	TRBJ2-1	TRBD1	few	TGTGCCAGCAGCGTTTGGACAGGGGAAGGTGAGCAGTTCTTC	CASSVWTGEGEQFF
TRBV5-6	TRBJ2-7	.	few	TGTGCCAGCACTCAACTAGGGTATCACGAGCAGTACTTC	CASTQLGYHEQYF
TRBV5-1	TRBJ1-5	.	.	TGCGCCAGCAGCTTGGTAGGGCAGGGACAGCCCCAGCATTTT	CASSLVGQGQPQHF
TRBV9	TRBJ2-5	.	few	TGTGCCAGCAGCGTAGTCCAAGAGACCCAGTACTTC	CASSVVQETQYF
TRBV5-4	TRBJ1-1	.	.	TGTGCCAGCAGCGCGGACCAGGCGTCCACTGAAGCTTTCTTT	CASSADQASTEAFF
TRBV4-3	TRBJ1-1	.	few	TGCGCCAGCAGCTACAAGGGGAACACTGAAGCTTTCTTT	CASSYKGNTEAFF
TRBV19	TRBJ2-5	TRBD2	.	TGTGCCAGTAGAGAGCGGGGGCCCCAAGAGACCCAGTACTTC	CASRERGPQETQYF
TRBV5-1	TRBJ2-3	TRBD2	.	TGCGCCAGCAGCTTGGCGGGGGGGCACGATACGCAGTATTTT	CASSLAGGHDTQYF
TRBV18	TRBJ2-3	.	.	TGTGCCAGCTCACGAGGCACAGGGAAAACAGATACGCAGTATTTT	CASSRGTGKTDTQYF
TRBV5-1	TRBJ2-3	.	few	TGCGCCAGCGGACCAGGAGCCGATACGCAGTATTTT	CASGPGADTQYF
TRBV7-9	TRBJ2-5	.	.	TGTGCCAGCAGCTCCAGCATAGGTGAAGAGACCCAGTACTTC	CASSSSIGEETQYF